These 10 T cell receptor beta chains came from one sample sequenced in a study of OX40 agonist ivuxolimab in advanced cancers. Profiling relied on immunoSEQ multiplex PCR, and the TCRdb table lists in-frame clones only, not all of them. The sample shows more than 55,000 clones, 85% to 90% of them seen only once. Sequenced material: CD4+ or CD8+ T cells sorted from blood, taken in a trial of the OX40 agonist ivuxolimab. Source of these receptors: an adult with an advanced solid tumor such as melanoma, head and neck, liver or kidney cancer.

The chain recombines TRBV5-6 with TRBJ2-1, with TRBD1 matching 8 bases. With V trimmed by 4 bases and J by 0 bases, 6 bases remained unmatched. The CDR3 has 16 residues. The germline CDR1 and CDR2 sequences are SGHDT and YYEEEE. In nucleotides, the CDR3 is TGTGCCAGCAGCGCAAACAGGGGGACCTCCTACAATGAGCAGTTCTTC. Its protein is CASSANRGTSYNEQFF.

This clone has just a few counts. The rearrangement joins TRBV11-2 to TRBJ2-1; unclear D gene. Germline CDR1 and CDR2: SGHAT and FQNNGV. The V gene lost 0 bases and the J gene lost 1 base, with 1 base spanning the gap. The CDR3 runs 13 residues. CDR3 DNA sequence: TGTGCCAGCAGCTTAGAATCCTACAATGAGCAGTTCTTC. Its protein is CASSLESYNEQFF.

The chain is built from TRBV19 and TRBJ1-3; D is ambiguous. V lost 7 bases and J lost 3, with 16 bases in between. Per the germline V gene, CDR1 is LNHDA and CDR2 is SQIVND (reference sequence). The CDR3 contains 15 residues. This chain's CDR3 is CASKSRTLGGNTIYF. In DNA, the CDR3 is TGTGCCAGTAAGAGCCGGACCTTAGGTGGAAACACCATATATTTT.

The V call is TRBV7-2, the J call TRBJ1-1; tentative D call: TRBD1 (6 bases). The CDR3 sequence is 13 residues long. Trimming took off 3 bases at V and 10 bases at J, with 15 bases between the two ends. The germline V gene encodes CDR1 SGHTA and CDR2 FQGNSA. CDR3 residues: CASSFAGALVAFF. Written as DNA, the CDR3 is TGTGCCAGCAGCTTTGCAGGGGCCCTGGTAGCTTTCTTT.

For the CDR3, the DNA is TGTGCCAGCAGCACCGGACCAAACACAGATACGCAGTATTTT. Encoded protein: CASSTGPNTDTQYF. The genes are TRBV5-6 and TRBJ2-3; D unclear. The germline V and J ends were trimmed by 4 bases and 2 bases, with 11 bases remaining between them. Per germline, CDR1 SGHDT and CDR2 YYEEEE. This CDR3 contains 14 residues.

This clone is judged medium-sized. The chain joins TRBV6-5 to TRBJ2-7; D is perhaps TRBD1 (6 bases). Trimming pared 8 bases from V and 5 bases from J, leaving 10 bases between. This CDR3 is built from 11 residues. The germline V gene encodes CDR1 MNHEY and CDR2 SVGAGI. In nucleotides, the CDR3 is TGTGCCAGCGGAGACAGGCACGAGCAGTACTTC. Translation: CASGDRHEQYF.

This clone was observed a single time. The rearrangement joins TRBV2 to TRBJ2-1; TRBD1 might be the D (5 bases). Deletions cut 4 bases from V and 15 bases from J, with 19 bases between. The CDR3 consists of 13 residues. Germline V gene lookup returns CDR1 SNHLY and CDR2 FYNNEI. The DNA of the CDR3 is TGTGCCAGCAGTGTTTTGGGGCCTCAAATGGGGTTCTTC. It encodes CASSVLGPQMGFF.

As DNA, the CDR3 is TGTGCCACCTTCGGGACAGGGGATTCACCCCTCCACTTT. This translates into CATFGTGDSPLHF. The rearrangement uses TRBV28 and TRBJ1-6; TRBD1 aligns across 10 bases. Losses at the gene ends were 10 bases for V and 8 bases for J; bases not matched to a gene: 5. The CDR3 has 13 residues. The germline CDR1 and CDR2 sequences are MDHEN and SYDVKM.

The J gene is TRBJ1-3, the V gene TRBV5-4; no clear D. CDR1 is SGHNT, CDR2 YYREEE, per germline (reference sequence). V was cut by 4 bases and J by 0 bases, with 20 bases left in between. The CDR3 spans 18 residues. CDR3 sequence reads: CASSLGPPNTDSGNTIYF. CDR3 DNA: TGTGCCAGCAGCCTCGGGCCGCCTAATACCGACTCTGGAAACACCATATATTTT.

V usage is TRBV5-6 and J usage is TRBJ1-4; D remains unclear. Per the germline V gene, CDR1 is SGHDT and CDR2 is YYEEEE. This CDR3 is built from 16 residues. The V end was cut by 2 bases, the J end by 4 bases, with 15 bases between. The CDR3 DNA follows: TGTGCCAGCAGCTTCAGGACGCAGCGCGGTAATGAAAAACTGTTTTTT. This encodes CASSFRTQRGNEKLFF.